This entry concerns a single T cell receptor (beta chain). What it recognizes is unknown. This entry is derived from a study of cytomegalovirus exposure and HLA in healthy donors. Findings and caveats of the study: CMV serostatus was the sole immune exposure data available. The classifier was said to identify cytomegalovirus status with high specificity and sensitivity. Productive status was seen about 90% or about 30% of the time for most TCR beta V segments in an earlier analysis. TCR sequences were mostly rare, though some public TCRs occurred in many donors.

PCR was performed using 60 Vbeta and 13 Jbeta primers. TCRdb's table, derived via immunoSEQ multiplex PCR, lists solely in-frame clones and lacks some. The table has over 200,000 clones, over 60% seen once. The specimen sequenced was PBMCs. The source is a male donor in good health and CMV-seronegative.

The CDR3 DNA follows: TGTGCCAGCAGCTCCCCGCGAGCCTCTGGGGCCAACGTCCTGACTTTC. The encoded protein is CASSSPRASGANVLTF. The rearrangement uses TRBV5-4 and TRBJ2-6; no firm D call. Germline CDR1 and CDR2: SGHNT and YYREEE (reference sequence). The CDR3 is 16 residues long. The germline V and J ends were trimmed by 3 bases and 0 bases, with 10 bases remaining between them.